This T cell receptor beta chain was sequenced during a study of T cell responses to AZD1222 COVID-19 vaccine. Background on the study: Second-dose recipients at about 4 or about 12 weeks were treated as one pooled group.

Assay: immunoSEQ multiplex PCR; the TCRdb copy retains only in-frame clones and omits some. The sample carries 95,000 to 130,000 clones, about 92% recorded once. V lost 7 bases, J lost 10 bases, and 13 bases stayed unmatched. Germline assignment: CDR1 GTSNPN and CDR2 SVGIG (reference sequence). CDR3 size: 14 residues. Findings and caveats of the study: Every sample of the repertoires postdated the peak T cell response.

As for this clone: Its target is not known.

The TCR comes from an adult in good health. This rearrangement joins TRBV30 to TRBJ1-6; 7 bases agree with TRBD1. The specimen was peripheral blood, collected on day 0 of AZD1222 vaccination. The DNA of the CDR3 is TGTGCCTCCTCCCCGGGGACAGCAGGATCACCCCTCCACTTT. Translating gives CASSPGTAGSPLHF.